Below, 11 T cell receptor beta chains from the same sample are listed, as sequenced in a study of cytomegalovirus exposure and HLA in healthy donors. The PCR was carried out with 60 Vbeta primers and 13 Jbeta primers. Assay: immunoSEQ multiplex PCR; the TCRdb copy retains only in-frame clones and omits some. In the table there are approximately 150,000 clones, roughly 80% of which are singletons. The sequenced sample consisted of PBMCs. These receptors were obtained from a human donor in good health.

The V gene is TRBV29-1, the J gene TRBJ2-1; 8 bases are shared with TRBD1. The germline gives CDR1 SQVTM, CDR2 ANQGSEA. Germline trimming cut 7 bases from V and 9 bases from J; bases unmatched to any gene: 11. There are 13 residues in the CDR3. The CDR3 protein is CSGRQTGAGEQFF. Here the CDR3 DNA reads TGCAGCGGAAGACAGACAGGGGCAGGTGAGCAGTTCTTC.

This clone came up a few times. The chain employs TRBV5-6 and TRBJ1-2, with D unclear. CDR3 length equals 15 residues. V shed 2 bases and J shed 5 bases, with 16 bases lying between them. Germline assignment: CDR1 SGHDT and CDR2 YYEEEE. For the CDR3, the DNA is TGTGCCAGCAGCTTTTCTTTCATACCCACTTATGGCTACACCTTC. This translates into CASSFSFIPTYGYTF.

This clone was detected a few times. The rearrangement links TRBV6-1 to TRBJ1-2, with TRBD1 identical over 8 bases. The CDR3 has 15 residues. Germline CDR1 MNHNS, CDR2 SASEGT. The V and J ends lost 4 bases and 7 bases, in that order; junction bases with no gene match: 11. DNA of the CDR3: TGTGCCAGCAGTGGCGACGAGACAGGGGTTTTTGGCTACACCTTC. Protein product: CASSGDETGVFGYTF.

The genes are TRBV5-4 and TRBJ2-5, with 8 bases identical to TRBD2. The V gene's germline CDR1 is SGHNT and CDR2 YYREEE (reference sequence). With V trimmed by 4 bases and J by 1 base, 6 bases remained unmatched. The CDR3 totals 15 residues. The chain's CDR3 is CASSIRGGIQETQYF. In nucleotides, the CDR3 is TGTGCCAGCAGCATTCGCGGGGGGATCCAAGAGACCCAGTACTTC.

This sequence joins TRBV14 and TRBJ1-3; D ambiguous. Trimming cost V 1 base and J 4 bases, with 8 bases left between them. The CDR3 sequence is 14 residues long. Germline V lookup: CDR1 SGHDN, CDR2 FVKESK. The CDR3: CASSQVFSGNTIYF. CDR3 DNA sequence: TGTGCCAGCAGCCAAGTGTTTTCAGGAAACACCATATATTTT.

This clone was detected many times. V gene TRBV6-1 combines with J gene TRBJ2-6, with D maybe TRBD2 (5 bases). CDR1 and CDR2 (germline): MNHNS, SASEGT. The CDR3 loop spans 15 amino acids. V lost 6 bases, J lost 4 bases, and 13 bases lay in between. The CDR3 nucleotides are TGTGCCAGCAGGCCGAGGGCGACCGGGGCCAACGTCCTGACTTTC. Translated, it gives CASRPRATGANVLTF.

The chain is built from TRBV2 and TRBJ2-2; 7 bases are a match to TRBD1. The CDR3 is 17 amino acids. V was clipped by 9 bases and J by 1 base; unmatched bases: 14. The germline V gene has CDR1 SNHLY and CDR2 FYNNEI. The CDR3 is CASTSTGNNLNTGELFF. CDR3 DNA sequence: TGTGCCAGTACATCGACAGGGAATAACTTGAACACCGGGGAGCTGTTTTTT.

The chain uses TRBV6-1 and TRBJ2-7; a possible D gene is TRBD1 (6 bases). This CDR3 spans 13 amino acids. Germline values: CDR1 MNHNS, CDR2 SASEGT. V lost 5 bases, J lost 0 bases, and 8 bases lay in between. Here the CDR3 reads CASSRDNSYEQYF. The DNA of the CDR3 is TGTGCCAGCAGTCGGGACAACTCCTACGAGCAGTACTTC.

The chain combines TRBV10-1 with TRBJ1-2; D gene ambiguous. From germline, CDR1 is WNHNN and CDR2 SYGVQD (reference sequence). The CDR3 loop spans 13 amino acids. The V end lost 4 bases, the J end lost 8 bases, and 14 bases lay between the germline ends. In DNA form, the CDR3 reads TGCGCCAGCAGTGCCCTACGACAAGGCGGCTACACCTTC. Encoded protein: CASSALRQGGYTF.

In DNA form, the CDR3 reads TGTGCCACAAAGCGGGGGGGCGAGGAGCAGTTCTTC. It codes for CATKRGGEEQFF. The chain uses TRBV13 and TRBJ2-1; 10 nucleotides align to TRBD2. The CDR3 loop spans 12 amino acids. Trimming cost V 10 bases and J 10 bases; bases outside gene matches: 7. CDR1 PRHDT and CDR2 FYEKMQ come from the germline V gene (reference sequence).

The CDR3 DNA sequence: TGTGCCAGCAGCTCCGTGACAGGAGCTTTCTTT. It is translated as CASSSVTGAFF. The V gene is TRBV5-6, the J gene TRBJ1-1, with a weak D call TRBD1 (6 bases). With 3 bases removed from V and 10 bases from J, the gap between germline ends came to 10 bases. Germline loops: CDR1 SGHDT, CDR2 YYEEEE. This CDR3 is 11 amino acids long.